This T cell receptor beta chain was recorded in a study of CD8 T cells in Susac syndrome. TCR beta was sequenced from blood CD8+ and CD4+ T cells. Negative isolation yielded the CD8+ and CD4+ T cells, while FACS enriched the TEMRA cells. When the RNA was reverse transcribed, random hexamers were used with an input of roughly 0.5 to 1 ug. TCRdb re-derived calls from the immunoSEQ multiplex PCR reads in MiXCR, one entry per CDR3 protein. This sample yields some 200,000 distinct CDR3 sequences, of which around 95% are seen a single time; around 0.099% belongs to the top ten. Looked up from germline, CDR1 is SGHRS and CDR2 is YFSETQ. The CDR3 length is 17 residues. Unmatched junction bases numbered 11, after V lost 0 bases and J lost 5 bases.

This TCR derives from a human donor with multiple sclerosis. The rearrangement links TRBV5-1 to TRBJ2-3, with 8 bases aligning to TRBD2. Sequencing was done on a sample of CD4+ T cells from PBMCs. The CDR3 here is CASSLGLERGTRDTQYF. CDR3 DNA sequence: TGCGCCAGCAGCTTGGGACTGGAGCGGGGGACCCGAGATACGCAGTATTTT. The full variable domain, rest sourced from reference TRBV5-1 and TRBJ2-3, is KAGVTQTPRYLIKTRGQQVTLSCSPISGHRSVSWYQQTPGQGLQFLFEYFSETQRNKGNFPGRFSGRQFSNSRSEMNVSTLELGDSALYLCASSLGLERGTRDTQYFGPGTRLTVL.